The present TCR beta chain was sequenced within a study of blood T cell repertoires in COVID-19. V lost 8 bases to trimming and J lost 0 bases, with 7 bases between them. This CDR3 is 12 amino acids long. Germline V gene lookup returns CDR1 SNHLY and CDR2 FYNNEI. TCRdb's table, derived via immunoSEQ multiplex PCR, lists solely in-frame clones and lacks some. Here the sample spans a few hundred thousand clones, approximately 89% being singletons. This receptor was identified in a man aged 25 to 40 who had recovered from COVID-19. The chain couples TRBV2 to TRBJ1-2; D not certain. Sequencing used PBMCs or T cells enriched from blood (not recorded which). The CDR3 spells CASDPTNYGYTF. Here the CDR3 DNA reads TGTGCCAGCGATCCTACTAACTATGGCTACACCTTC.